This T cell receptor beta chain emerged from a study of lymphopenia after photon versus proton radiotherapy. Per germline, CDR1 MNHEY and CDR2 SMNVEV (reference sequence). V lost 3 bases and J lost 0, with 6 bases in between. The length of the CDR3 is 14 residues. Using immunoSEQ multiplex PCR, the repertoire was profiled, and TCRdb retains in-frame clones only, with some absent. The sample lists around 160,000 clones; 80% to 90% were seen once. Overall study results and limits: In patients who died, overall survival fell as post-nadir TCR diversity dropped more. After lymphocyte nadir, photon-treated repertoires showed oligoclonal expansion, especially CD8+ Temra.

Comment on this clone: Its antigen is currently unknown.

This chain connects TRBV27 to TRBJ1-5; D remains unclear. The material sequenced was peripheral blood, taken from a patient treated with photon-based radiotherapy. The origin of this receptor is a man aged 45-60 years with gastric cancer. CDR3 loop: CASSFFSSNQPQHF. The CDR3, as DNA: TGTGCCAGCAGTTTCTTCAGTAGCAATCAGCCCCAGCATTTT.